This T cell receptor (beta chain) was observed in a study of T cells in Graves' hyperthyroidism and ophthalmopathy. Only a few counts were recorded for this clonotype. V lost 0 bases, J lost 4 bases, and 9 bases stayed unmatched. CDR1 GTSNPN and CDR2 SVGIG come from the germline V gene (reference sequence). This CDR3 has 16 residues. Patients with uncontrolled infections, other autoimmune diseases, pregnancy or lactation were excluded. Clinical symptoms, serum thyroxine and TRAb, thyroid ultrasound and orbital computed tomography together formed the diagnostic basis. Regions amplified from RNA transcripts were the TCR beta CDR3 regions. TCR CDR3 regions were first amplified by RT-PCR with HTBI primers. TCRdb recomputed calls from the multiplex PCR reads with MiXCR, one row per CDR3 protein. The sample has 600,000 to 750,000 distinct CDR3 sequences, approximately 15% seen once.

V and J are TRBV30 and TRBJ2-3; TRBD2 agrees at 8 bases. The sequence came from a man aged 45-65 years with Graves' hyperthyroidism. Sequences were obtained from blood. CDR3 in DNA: TGTGCCTGGAGTGTAGGTTGGCGGGAGGAGTCAGATACGCAGTATTTT. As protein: CAWSVGWREESDTQYF.